This is a list of T cell receptor beta chains from one sample in a study of T cell responses to AZD1222 COVID-19 vaccine. Data came from immunoSEQ multiplex PCR; TCRdb stores just in-frame clones and leaves some out. The table lists about 200,000 clones, 90% to 95% of them singletons. The source was peripheral blood, collected 28 days after the second AZD1222 dose. Receptor source: an adult who received the AZD1222 COVID-19 vaccine. Both conserved end residues are part of each CDR3. A D gene is named only where the DNA matches it firmly. Part of the rows lack a size; the others show once, few, many or a class for expanded clones.

CDR3 DNA	CDR3 protein	clone size	V gene	J gene	D gene
TGTGCCAGCAGCCTTAGGGGGGCCGGGGGAGAGACCCAGTACTTC	CASSLRGAGGETQYF	-	TRBV7-2	TRBJ2-5	-
TGTGCCAGCTCCCCTAACAGGGATCAGCCCCAGCATTTT	CASSPNRDQPQHF	-	TRBV18	TRBJ1-5	-
TGTGCCAGCAGGGGCCCCCCCAGGACTAGCGGGAGGGGGGAGCAGTATTTT	CASRGPPRTSGRGEQYF	-	TRBV7-2	TRBJ2-3	TRBD2
TGTGCCAGCAGCTTAGCAGGGAGGGATTACAATGAGCAGTTCTTC	CASSLAGRDYNEQFF	-	TRBV11-1	TRBJ2-1	TRBD2
TGTGCTAGTGGGGGTCACACTGAAGCTTTCTTT	CASGGHTEAFF	-	TRBV12-5	TRBJ1-1	-
TGCGCCAGCAGCCATAGGGACAAGGAGGACACTGAAGCTTTCTTT	CASSHRDKEDTEAFF	once	TRBV4-1	TRBJ1-1	-
TGTGCCAGCAGGCGGGGGGTATGGGGCAATCAGCCCCAGCATTTT	CASRRGVWGNQPQHF	-	TRBV28	TRBJ1-5	-
TGTGCCAGCAGAGCAGGGGCCTTGCAGCCCCAGCATTTT	CASRAGALQPQHF	once	TRBV28	TRBJ1-5	-
TGCGCCAGCAGCTTGTGGGGCACGGACACTGAAGCTTTCTTT	CASSLWGTDTEAFF	-	TRBV5-1	TRBJ1-1	-
TGTGCCAGCAGCCAAGTACAGGGCTCGGGGCGTAGCCGACAGCAGTACTTC	CASSQVQGSGRSRQQYF	-	TRBV28	TRBJ2-7	-
TGTGCCATCAGTGAGTCGGACAGCTCCTACAATGAGCAGTTCTTC	CAISESDSSYNEQFF	-	TRBV10-3	TRBJ2-1	-
TGCAGTGCTAGTAAATCCAGGACTAGCGGGGGGAATGAGCAGTTCTTC	CSASKSRTSGGNEQFF	-	TRBV20-1	TRBJ2-1	TRBD2
TGTGCCAGCAGTTCGTGGACAGCCAACACTGAAGCTTTCTTT	CASSSWTANTEAFF	-	TRBV6-5	TRBJ1-1	-
TGTGCCAGCAGCTTAGGAAGATCTACCTACGAGCAGTACTTC	CASSLGRSTYEQYF	-	TRBV7-8	TRBJ2-7	-
TGTGCCAGCAGCTCCTGGGACTTTACAGATACGCAGTATTTT	CASSSWDFTDTQYF	-	TRBV9	TRBJ2-3	-
TGCGCCAGCAGTGAGTCGTCCTTTAACGCTCAGCCCCAGCATTTT	CASSESSFNAQPQHF	-	TRBV10-1	TRBJ1-5	-
TGCGCCAGCAGGCTGGCGGGGTTGGGGGACCCAAACTATGGCTACACCTTC	CASRLAGLGDPNYGYTF	-	TRBV5-1	TRBJ1-2	-
TGTGCCAGCAGCCACCCTACCGGGGCATTTTCCGGGGAGCTGTTTTTT	CASSHPTGAFSGELFF	-	TRBV3-1/TRBV3-2	TRBJ2-2	-
TGTGCCAGCAGCTTAGCAGGGACTAACTTATACAATGAGCAGTTCTTC	CASSLAGTNLYNEQFF	-	TRBV11-3	TRBJ2-1	TRBD2
TGTGCCAGCAGTGAGCTTCCGGACTCTGGAAACACCATATATTTT	CASSELPDSGNTIYF	-	TRBV2	TRBJ1-3	-
TGTGCCAGCAGTTATTTGGGGGAACAACCGAGGACCTTC	CASSYLGEQPRTF	-	TRBV6-5	TRBJ1-2	-
TGTGCCAGCAGCTTTCCGGGACTAGCGGGAGGGGTCGGGGAGCTGTTTTTT	CASSFPGLAGGVGELFF	-	TRBV11-3	TRBJ2-2	TRBD2
TGTGCCAGCAGAGGGACAGGGAAGGTCGTGAACACTGAAGCTTTCTTT	CASRGTGKVVNTEAFF	-	TRBV27	TRBJ1-1	TRBD1
TGTGCCAGCAGCTTGGAGGGGGACAGATTCCAGCCCCAGCATTTT	CASSLEGDRFQPQHF	-	TRBV5-5	TRBJ1-5	TRBD1
TGTGCCAGCAGCCCCCCCTTGAGGGGCTATGAGCAGTTCTTC	CASSPPLRGYEQFF	-	TRBV3-1/TRBV3-2	TRBJ2-1	-
TGTGCCAGCAGCTTAACAGGGCTGAATGAGCAGTTCTTC	CASSLTGLNEQFF	-	TRBV7-3	TRBJ2-1	-
TGTGCCATCAGTGAGATTGAAGGGGGCCTGCCCCAGCATTTT	CAISEIEGGLPQHF	-	TRBV10-3	TRBJ1-5	TRBD1
TGTGCCACGGGCCAGGGACAGGGGGCGACCCAGTACTTC	CATGQGQGATQYF	-	TRBV24-1	TRBJ2-5	TRBD1
TGTGCCAGCAGCCTACTAGCGGGAGGGCCGAAGACCCAGTACTTC	CASSLLAGGPKTQYF	-	TRBV27	TRBJ2-5	TRBD2
TGTGCCAGCAGCTTAGCGCAGGACGGCCACACCAATGAGCAGTTCTTC	CASSLAQDGHTNEQFF	-	TRBV7-8	TRBJ2-1	-
TGCGCCAGCAGCTTAGTAGCGGAGGCCTACAATGAGCAGTTCTTC	CASSLVAEAYNEQFF	-	TRBV5-1	TRBJ2-1	-
TGTGCCAGCTCACCAGTGGGGGGTGTCCCCTACAATGAGCAGTTCTTC	CASSPVGGVPYNEQFF	-	TRBV18	TRBJ2-1	-
TGTGCCAGCAGCCTAGCGGTTCTCTCCTACGAGCAGTACTTC	CASSLAVLSYEQYF	-	TRBV3-1/TRBV3-2	TRBJ2-7	-
TGCGCCAGCAGCCAAGGGATCTACACCTGCGAGGGGCAGTACTTC	CASSQGIYTCEGQYF	-	TRBV4-1	TRBJ2-7	-
TGCGCCAGCAGCTTTTTGGGTTTCGAGCAGTACTTC	CASSFLGFEQYF	-	TRBV5-1	TRBJ2-7	-
TGTGCCAGCAGTGGGCCAGGGGCTAGCGGGAGGTTAACAGATACGCAGTATTTT	CASSGPGASGRLTDTQYF	-	TRBV25-1	TRBJ2-3	TRBD2
TGTGCCAGCAGTGACGGACTACTAAATTACAATGAGCAGTTCTTC	CASSDGLLNYNEQFF	-	TRBV6-2/TRBV6-3	TRBJ2-1	-
TGTGCCACCAGTGACAATAAGAGGGGGGCGGGAGAGACCCAGTACTTC	CATSDNKRGAGETQYF	-	TRBV24-1	TRBJ2-5	-
TGTGCCAGCAGTTTTCGTCAGGTGAATGAGCAGTTCTTC	CASSFRQVNEQFF	-	TRBV28	TRBJ2-1	-
TGTGCCAGCAGTGAGAGGGCTCAGCCCCGGGTGCGAGTAGTAGGCTACACCTTC	CASSERAQPRVRVVGYTF	few	TRBV2	TRBJ1-2	-
TGTGCCAGCGGACAGTATCAGCCCCAGCATTTT	CASGQYQPQHF	-	TRBV16	TRBJ1-5	-
TGTGCCTGGAGTCCTCAGAATTACTACGAGCAGTACTTC	CAWSPQNYYEQYF	-	TRBV30	TRBJ2-7	-
TGTGCCAGCAGCCAACGGCTGACAGGCGGGGGTGGCTACACCTTC	CASSQRLTGGGGYTF	-	TRBV3-1/TRBV3-2	TRBJ1-2	-
TGTGCCAGCAGCAACCTGCTCCCCGGGGAAGCTTTCTTT	CASSNLLPGEAFF	-	TRBV6-2/TRBV6-3	TRBJ1-1	-
TGTGCCAGCAGCTTAGATTGGGGACTCAATGAGCAGTTCTTC	CASSLDWGLNEQFF	-	TRBV11-2	TRBJ2-1	-
TGTGCCAGCAGTTCAGGGGGGCCTAATGAAAAACTGTTTTTT	CASSSGGPNEKLFF	-	TRBV27	TRBJ1-4	TRBD1
TGTGCCAGTAGTATAGACCCCGCCCGCACCATATATTTT	CASSIDPARTIYF	few	TRBV19	TRBJ1-3	-
TGTGCAAGTCGCCCGACCCCGGGGGGAGGATACGAGCAGTACTTC	CASRPTPGGGYEQYF	once	TRBV12-2	TRBJ2-7	-
TGTGCCAGCAGTGAGGGGGGGATGTCCTACGAGCAGTACTTC	CASSEGGMSYEQYF	-	TRBV2	TRBJ2-7	TRBD2
TGTGCCAGCAAGCCCGGAACGAGGACACCTATTGAAGCTTTCTTT	CASKPGTRTPIEAFF	-	TRBV28	TRBJ1-1	-
TGTGCCAGCAGTTTATCCCACAGGGATGATGGCTACACCTTC	CASSLSHRDDGYTF	-	TRBV27	TRBJ1-2	-
TGCGCCAGCAGCTGGACCGGGGGCAGGGCCATCTACGAGCAGTACTTC	CASSWTGGRAIYEQYF	-	TRBV5-1	TRBJ2-7	-
TGTGCCAGCAGCCCCCGCGGGAAGATTGAGCAGTTCTTC	CASSPRGKIEQFF	-	TRBV7-2	TRBJ2-1	-